Following are 22 T cell receptor beta chains from one sample sequenced in a study of cytomegalovirus exposure and HLA in healthy donors (dated by TCRdb to the late 2010s). Libraries were constructed by the immunoSEQ multiplex PCR assay. The multiplex PCR relied on a mix of 60 forward primers for TCR Vbeta segments and 13 reverse primers for TCR Jbeta segments. Held by TCRdb, this immuneACCESS table contains in-frame sequences only and omits some clones. Under half of the omission traces to an unresolved V gene where checked; the cause of the rest is unknown. The sample has under 50,000 clones on record, around 87% of them singletons. The ten biggest clones cover approximately 8% of the sample. The sample taken for sequencing was PBMCs. The source is a woman aged 40 to 50 in good health and CMV-seropositive.

The rearrangement uses TRBV11-3 and TRBJ2-2; 14 positions agree with TRBD2. The length of the CDR3 is 16 residues. J lost 5 bases, V lost 4 bases, and 3 bases had no gene match. Germline values: CDR1 SGHNT, CDR2 YENEEA. CDR3 amino acids: CASSSGLAGGTGELFF. CDR3 DNA: TGTGCCAGCAGCTCAGGACTAGCGGGGGGTACCGGGGAGCTGTTTTTT.

The chain carries TRBV29-1 and TRBJ1-2; D is perhaps TRBD1 (5 bases). CDR3 length: 12 amino acids. Per the germline V gene, CDR1 is SQVTM and CDR2 is ANQGSEA. Trimming removed 1 base from V and 7 bases from J, with 10 bases in between. The DNA of the CDR3 is TGCAGCGTTGAAGGACAGTTGCGTGGCTACACCTTC. This translates into CSVEGQLRGYTF.

The chain uses TRBV28 and TRBJ1-4; D may be TRBD1 (5 bases). The germline V and J ends were trimmed by 3 bases and 8 bases, with 16 bases remaining between them. The CDR3 runs to 15 residues. Germline V gene sequence: CDR1 MDHEN, CDR2 SYDVKM. CDR3 coding DNA: TGTGCCAGCAGTTTCGGGGGAGGGGTAAGGGAAAAACTGTTTTTT. The encoded protein is CASSFGGGVREKLFF.

This sequence joins TRBV2 and TRBJ1-4, with TRBD1 as a possible D gene (5 bases). Trimming took off 7 bases at V and 3 bases at J, with 9 bases between the two ends. The CDR3 spans 13 residues. The germline CDR1 and CDR2 sequences are SNHLY and FYNNEI. The CDR3 DNA is TGTGCCAGCATGACGACAGCTAATGAAAAACTGTTTTTT. This codes for CASMTTANEKLFF.

This sequence joins TRBV6-4 and TRBJ2-3; tentatively, D is TRBD1 (6 bases). Germline V lookup: CDR1 MRHNA, CDR2 SNTAGT. The V and J ends lost 5 bases and 5 bases respectively, with 14 bases between them. CDR3 size: 14 residues. CDR3 in amino acids: CASSPTGFGDTQYF. CDR3 DNA: TGTGCCAGCAGTCCTACAGGGTTCGGAGATACGCAGTATTTT.

In this sample, this clone turned up once. The V call is TRBV19, the J call TRBJ2-3; 10 nucleotides agree with TRBD1. This CDR3 has 14 residues. Per germline, CDR1 LNHDA and CDR2 SQIVND (reference sequence). After removal of 7 bases from V and 4 bases from J, the junction contained 5 bases not matched to a gene. CDR3 amino acids: CASKDRGQADTQYF. The CDR3 DNA reads as TGTGCCAGTAAAGACAGGGGGCAAGCAGATACGCAGTATTTT. Looking up the rest from reference TRBV19 and TRBJ2-3 gives the full variable domain: DGGITQSPKYLFRKEGQNVTLSCEQNLNHDAMYWYRQDPGQGLRLIYYSQIVNDFQKGDIAEGYSVSREKKESFPLTVTSAQKNPTAFYLCASKDRGQADTQYFGPGTRLTVL.

The gene calls are TRBV11-2 and TRBJ2-7, with D perhaps matching TRBD2 (8 bases). Germline CDR1 and CDR2: SGHAT and FQNNGV. This CDR3 contains 15 residues. V was clipped by 4 bases and J by 7 bases, with 20 bases between them. CDR3 nucleotide sequence: TGTGCCAGCAGCTATATCGGGAGGGGGCTCTGGGAGCAGTACTTC. This codes for CASSYIGRGLWEQYF.

This sequence joins TRBV4-1 and TRBJ1-4; D unresolved. CDR1 is MGHRA and CDR2 is YSYEKL in the germline V gene. Trimming removed 4 bases at V and 2 bases at J, with 5 bases between. The CDR3 has 13 residues. This chain's CDR3 is CASSLRTNEKLFF. DNA of the CDR3: TGCGCCAGCAGCCTGCGGACTAATGAAAAACTGTTTTTT.

This sequence joins TRBV6-4 and TRBJ2-1; 7 positions agree with TRBD2. J gave up 9 bases and V 0 bases, and 5 bases lay outside the gene matches. The germline V gene encodes CDR1 MRHNA and CDR2 SNTAGT. There are 14 residues in the CDR3. CDR3 protein: CASSDSIPGGEQFF. The CDR3, as DNA: TGTGCCAGCAGTGACTCGATTCCGGGAGGTGAGCAGTTCTTC.

The chain recombines TRBV27 with TRBJ1-2, with 10 bases identical to TRBD1. J was trimmed by 2 bases and V by 5 bases; bases with no gene match: 2. Germline V gives CDR1 MNHEY, CDR2 SMNVEV (reference sequence). The CDR3 contains 14 residues. The CDR3 protein is CASSRQGANYGYTF. CDR3 bases: TGTGCCAGCAGTAGACAGGGGGCAAACTATGGCTACACCTTC.

J is TRBJ2-5 and V is TRBV10-3, with 9 positions matching TRBD1. CDR3 length: 15 amino acids. The germline CDR1 and CDR2 sequences are ENHRY and SYGVKD. The J segment lost 1 base and the V segment lost 2 bases, leaving 2 bases of the junction unmatched. The chain's CDR3 is CAISEGDRVQETQYF. The CDR3 DNA reads TGTGCCATCAGTGAGGGGGACAGGGTCCAAGAGACCCAGTACTTC.

This clone has a handful of counts. The rearrangement joins TRBV15 to TRBJ1-1, with D unclear. V lost 1 base and J lost 4, with 10 bases in between. The CDR3 consists of 14 residues. Germline V gene sequence: CDR1 LNHNV, CDR2 YYDKDF (reference sequence). In DNA form, the CDR3 reads TGTGCCACCAGCAGAGGGTCCGGGTCCACTGAAGCTTTCTTT. Its protein is CATSRGSGSTEAFF.

The CDR3 region has the DNA TGTGCCAGCAGCTTGGACCGGGACAGGGGCCTTTACGAGCAGTACTTC. Translating it yields CASSLDRDRGLYEQYF. The rearrangement joins TRBV7-9 to TRBJ2-7, with TRBD1 matching 10 bases. Trimming took 3 bases from V and 4 from J; bases not matched to a gene: 9. Germline CDR1 reads SEHNR; CDR2 reads FQNEAQ (reference sequence). The length of the CDR3 is 16 residues.

This rearrangement joins TRBV11-2 to TRBJ2-7; D not resolved. Looked up from germline, CDR1 is SGHAT and CDR2 is FQNNGV. The CDR3 length is 14 residues. The ends were cut back, 1 base at V and 5 bases at J, with 12 bases in the middle. CDR3 protein: CASSLGDARDEQYF. The CDR3 DNA follows: TGTGCCAGCAGCTTAGGTGACGCACGGGACGAGCAGTACTTC.

The V call is TRBV18, the J call TRBJ2-7, with 7 bases fitting TRBD2. Looked up from germline, CDR1 is KGHSH and CDR2 is LQKENI. This CDR3 spans 15 amino acids. V was clipped by 6 bases and J by 3 bases; unmatched bases: 11. The CDR3 is CASSSGAGRVYEQYF. DNA for the CDR3: TGTGCCAGCTCCTCTGGGGCAGGGAGGGTCTACGAGCAGTACTTC.

This clone was seen a single time. V and J are TRBV6-5 and TRBJ2-7, with a tentative D call TRBD2 (6 bases). With 5 bases removed from V and 3 bases from J, the gap between germline ends came to 14 bases. This CDR3 is 14 amino acids long. CDR1 and CDR2 (germline): MNHEY, SVGAGI. The CDR3 nucleotides read TGTGCCAGCAGTCCCGGGACTGCGGGCTACGAGCAGTACTTC. This translates into CASSPGTAGYEQYF.

The chain employs TRBV9 and TRBJ1-1; D call uncertain. The CDR3 has 14 amino acids. Germline loops: CDR1 SGDLS, CDR2 YYNGEE. Trimming pared 2 bases from V and 1 base from J, leaving 9 bases between. The CDR3 loop is CASSVSGWNTEAFF. In DNA form, the CDR3 reads TGTGCCAGCAGCGTTTCGGGGTGGAACACTGAAGCTTTCTTT.

The chain has TRBV29-1 and TRBJ2-1, with D possibly being TRBD2 (5 bases). The V end lost 3 bases, the J end lost 3 bases, and 12 bases lay between the germline ends. This CDR3 comprises 14 residues. Germline values: CDR1 SQVTM, CDR2 ANQGSEA. The CDR3 DNA reads TGCAGCGTTGATGACCCCGACTACTACAATGAGCAGTTCTTC. Amino acids: CSVDDPDYYNEQFF.

The chain combines TRBV14 with TRBJ1-1, with a possible D match to TRBD1 (5 bases). This CDR3 has 13 residues. Trimming took 1 base from V and 7 from J, leaving 10 bases between them. Germline V lookup: CDR1 SGHDN, CDR2 FVKESK. CDR3 sequence: CASSQATGGEAFF. CDR3 nucleotides: TGTGCCAGCAGCCAAGCTACAGGCGGTGAAGCTTTCTTT.

With respect to this clone: An end of the junction does not agree with germline; a read error may underlie this. The V call is TRBV28, the J call TRBJ2-5, with D possibly being TRBD1 (6 bases). CDR3 length: 15 residues. Germline V gene data show CDR1 as MDHEN and CDR2 as SYDVKM. CDR3 in amino acids: CASSYPGHLQEIQYF. Written as DNA, the CDR3 is TGTGCCAGCAGTTATCCGGGACATCTTCAAGAGATCCAGTACTTC.

V and J are TRBV27 and TRBJ1-4, with 8 bases that match TRBD1. V lost 4 bases, J lost 8 bases, and 9 bases stayed unmatched. The CDR3 consists of 15 residues. Germline CDR1 MNHEY, CDR2 SMNVEV (reference sequence). The DNA for the CDR3 is TGTGCCAGCAGTTCGATACAGGGGGTACGGGAAAAACTGTTTTTT. Its translation: CASSSIQGVREKLFF.

V is TRBV29-1 and J is TRBJ2-2; 9 nucleotides match TRBD1. V shed 4 bases and J 1 base; nucleotides not matched to a gene: 1. The CDR3 is made up of 14 amino acids. Germline V gene lookup returns CDR1 SQVTM and CDR2 ANQGSEA. CDR3 nucleotides: TGCAGCGTTGGGACAGGGGAGAACACCGGGGAGCTGTTTTTT. This translates into CSVGTGENTGELFF.